The source of this T cell receptor (beta chain) is a study of T cell responses to AZD1222 COVID-19 vaccine. Study background: Pooled samples include second doses given at about 4 or 12 weeks.

This clone was observed a handful of times. Its antigen is as yet unknown. Looked up from germline, CDR1 is MDHEN and CDR2 is SYDVKM. Trimming left V 6 bases short and J 0 bases short, with 9 bases between. The CDR3 is 14 residues long. Findings of the study overall: Baseline seropositivity occurred in only a handful of AZD1222 recipients. Sampling that yielded the repertoires occurred only after the peak T cell response. Increased Spike-specific TCR breadth and depth were observed after two AZD1222 doses.

The protocol was immunoSEQ multiplex PCR, while the TCRdb copy is restricted to in-frame clones and leaves out a portion. The table lists over 100,000 clones, approximately 90% of them singletons. The source of this sequence is an adult in good health. This chain uses TRBV28 with TRBJ1-5, with D unclear. The material sequenced was peripheral blood, taken on day 0 of AZD1222 vaccination. CDR3 region: CASRMAYSNQPQHF. The CDR3 DNA sequence: TGTGCCAGCAGAATGGCGTATAGCAATCAGCCCCAGCATTTT.